This section outlines one TCR beta chain sequence together with its context. This clone was counted once. This clone's antigen is unknown. The sample holds no much larger clone one base away, and base qualities are not on file. The library relied on the immunoSEQ multiplex PCR assay. For the multiplex PCR, a mixture combining 60 forward primers for TCR Vbeta segments and 13 reverse primers for TCR Jbeta segments was used. Amplification of the CDR3 region of rearranged TCR beta genes was performed with a multiplex PCR assay on genomic DNA. On the Illumina HiSeq System, the amplified TCR beta libraries were sequenced as 87-base-pair reads. Regarding the original processing steps: A later analysis counted approximately 76 million unique TCR beta chains across the 666 repertoires, and some 11 million of these chains were shared by at least two donors. Raw reads were error-corrected and collapsed into unique sequences with a nearest-neighbor algorithm that merged closely related sequences to remove PCR and sequencing errors. V, D and J gene segments were assigned by aligning CDR3 sequences to IMGT reference sequences. For a sequence to be retained, a match of at least six nucleotides to both a V gene segment and a J gene segment was required. A rearrangement was called productive if the CDR3 had no stop codons and remained in frame with V and J, and every other rearrangement was called non-productive. CDR3 was defined according to IMGT convention as the region running from the second conserved V-encoded cysteine to the conserved J-encoded phenylalanine. The earlier analysis of 587 of the donors excluded any sequence lacking an unambiguous match to a single V gene segment. An earlier analysis of several hundred of the donors called V segments functional above 56.7% productive rearrangements and segregating when the between-donor standard deviation exceeded 5%. To diagnose cytomegalovirus status from the catalog of TCR beta chain sequences, a statistical classification framework was built. A later analysis assigned V and J genes by comparing TCR nucleotide sequences with IMGT/GENE-DB human TR gene sequences. In a later analysis, CDR3 sequences and most-parsimonious VDJ recombination scenarios were assigned using the TCRdist pipeline. In a later analysis, each TCR beta chain was defined by its CDR3 amino acid sequence together with its V-gene family, and reads without a unique V-gene family were excluded. To address suspected cross-contamination and a sequencing artifact, a later analysis removed 550 to 750 highly shared, low-generation-probability nucleotide sequences. A later analysis calculated a clonal expansion index for each public chain from normalized within-repertoire ranks of inferred template counts. Generation probabilities in a later analysis came from a VDJ recombination model fitted to out-of-frame rearrangements, and those results were checked against IGoR. Hypergeometric tests were used in a later analysis to score TCR-TCR, TCR-HLA and TCR-CMV co-occurrence, with a repertoire-size bias correction applied to the TCR pairs. To estimate false discovery rates, a later analysis permuted the HLA or CMV assignments 20 times. In a later analysis, co-occurring TCRs were grouped using DBSCAN, with TCRdist sequence similarity added in when clustering inside HLA-allele-positive subsets. Repertoires with fewer than 30,000 or more than 120,000 public chains, plus five repertoires with anomalous nucleotide sharing, were excluded from co-occurrence clustering. The table comes from immuneACCESS by way of TCRdb, which keeps in-frame sequences with V and J called. Part of the clones is missing from these tables; in studies checked, under half for an unresolved V gene and the rest for unknown reasons. V and J calls and clone size are given by that table; D and trimming were obtained from the DNA. The sample data list over 110,000 clones, and 70% to 85% of these were observed just once. The top ten constitute more than 2.5% of the sample.

The data were obtained in a study of cytomegalovirus exposure and HLA in healthy donors (dated by TCRdb to about 2017). Study-wide context: According to an earlier analysis of around 600 of the donors, about 179 million T cells yielded some 110 million unique TCR beta sequences and about 300 Gb of sequence data. An early release that covered around 590 HLA-typed donors contained approximately 300 gigabases of sequencing data and 75 million to 100 million unique TCR sequences. Four or five DR-DQ haplotypes were handled as single units for association and clustering, since linkage in the cohort was strong. High-throughput TCR immunosequencing, statistical association of individual TCRs with disease status, and machine learning were combined to predict cytomegalovirus infection status. Rather than using new phenotypic data, the later analysis identified candidate immune exposures from TCR beta sequences and from how often those sequences occurred across donors. In an earlier analysis of 500 to 650 of the donors, high-throughput TCR beta sequencing was used to judge whether each TCR beta V gene segment behaved as functional or pseudogenic. HLA typing covered class I and class II loci at four-digit resolution. All discovery cohort repertoires had been generated using a single sequencing platform. In addition to the first cohort of 666 subjects, a separate validation cohort of under 150 different subjects was used. In a later genetic analysis, genome-wide SNP genotypes for about three fifths of the 666 donors were used, and that subset was treated as a discovery cohort. The study aimed to test whether signatures of past pathogen exposure could be identified by cataloging public T cell receptors. Using immunosequencing, the study profiled T cell repertoires from roughly 650 subjects and related those repertoires to cytomegalovirus serostatus. Donor age, sex, ethnicity and CMV serostatus were collected together with the repertoire data. Of the 300 to 400 genotyped donors, around 81% fell in the genetic ancestry cluster associated with self-reported Caucasian donors. On average, roughly 240,000 unique TCR beta nucleotide sequences were sequenced per donor among some 430 genotyped donors of the cohort, with roughly 18% of those sequences being non-productive. Typing coverage varied by locus: roughly 620-640 donors for A, B, C, DRB1 and DQB1; approximately 520 for DQA1; nearly 610 for DPA1; approximately 450 for DPB1. In a later analysis, previously published TCR beta repertoires from 666 donors were re-analyzed and high-resolution HLA genotyping was added so that TCR occurrence patterns could be studied. The paper's findings and limits, for the study overall: In this cohort, only TCR beta chains were sequenced, and detectable features were limited by the absence of alpha or paired-chain data. In a later genetic analysis, fewer N-insertions in productive TCRs were reported among donors in an Asian-associated ancestry cluster than the roughly 700-donor mean. A cluster of highly shared sequence variants was judged likely to represent a technical artifact of the sequencing pipeline. Linkage disequilibrium might explain the correlated functional status among segregating V segments, but an unknown experimental factor could not be ruled out. A later analysis found that HLA-associated TCR beta chains were more clonally expanded and had lower generation probabilities than equally common non-associated chains. A later analysis found that TCR association rates varied across HLA loci, with DRB1 alleles showing the most associated TCRs and HLA-C alleles the fewest. Broadly in line with IMGT annotations, most TCR beta V segments showed up in productive rearrangements about 87% or about 30% of the time in an earlier analysis of 587 of the donors. Because HLA typing was missing for some donors at each locus, association tests included only the typed subset. CMV serostatus was the only immune exposure information available for the cohort. According to a later analysis, parvovirus B19, influenza, CMV and Epstein-Barr virus appeared linked to several top co-occurrence clusters. The classifier was reported to diagnose cytomegalovirus status with high specificity and sensitivity in both the original and validation cohorts. In a later analysis, 15,000 to 20,000 TCR beta sequences were associated with specific HLA alleles at a false discovery rate of 0.05. Across donors, most TCR sequences were observed very rarely, whereas some public TCRs were present in many individuals. V-gene and J-gene trimming of TCR beta chains was associated with a missense DCLRE1C variant in a later genetic analysis, and the association was replicated in an independent cohort. The authors suggested that the approach could potentially be generalized to other disease states and immunological phenotypes. The earlier analysis of some 560 of the donors excluded 15 to 20 rarely observed V segments, including chromosome 9 orphons, because counts were too low. The presence/absence analyses assumed that sequencing depth was roughly uniform across donors, and that assumption may not be true. A further reported finding was that TCR beta sequences accurately predicted the HLA-A and HLA-B alleles for most subjects in the first cohort. When HLA alleles, especially DR and DQ, strongly co-occurred, attributing TCR associations to individual alleles was difficult. The study gave a list of some 150 TCR beta chains associated with cytomegalovirus. In a later analysis, most CMV-associated TCR beta chains were found to appear HLA-restricted, with HLA associations seemingly driven largely by CMV exposure. A few of the identified cytomegalovirus-associated TCR beta chains were confirmed in vitro to be specific for cytomegalovirus antigens.

The cohort was made up of approximately 670 healthy bone marrow donors. At the time of sampling, every cohort member was nominally healthy, though immune exposures that went unrecorded were likely present. The donor tested CMV seronegative, placing the donor among the 352 seronegative members of the cohort. A peripheral blood sample was provided by each donor, and peripheral blood mononuclear cells were used for TCR beta sequencing. Genomic DNA extraction from the blood cell samples was performed with the Qiagen DNeasy Blood Extraction Kit. Sequences were obtained from PBMCs. The sequence came from a male donor in good health and CMV-seronegative.

DNA sequence: TGTGCCAGCTCACCACCCGGACAGGGGGCGTACGAGCAGTACTTC. Its coded protein is CASSPPGQGAYEQYF. The chain employs TRBV18 and TRBJ2-7; TRBD1 fits 11 bases in the junction. V is trimmed back by 0 bases and J by 4 bases, and the junction contains 2 bases that no gene match accounts for. CDR3 length: 15 amino acids, cysteine to phenylalanine. This entry keeps only the CDR3 DNA: 45 bases, framed from base 1. Reading the germline V gene gives CDR1 KGHSH and CDR2 LQKENI.